This TCR beta chain was documented in a study of graft-versus-host responses after intestinal transplantation. TCRdb's copy holds only in-frame clones and misses some; the assay was immunoSEQ multiplex PCR. Of fewer than 85,000 clones listed, under 90% are singletons. In the case of this clone: Its antigen is undetermined.

The CDR3 runs 16 residues. In germline, CDR1 is MRHNA, CDR2 SNTAGT. V lost 3 bases to trimming and J lost 5 bases, with 16 bases between them. The sequenced sample was unstimulated CD4+ T cells sorted from spleen or lymph node cells, obtained before transplant. The clonotype comes from a human donor who was the organ donor for an intestinal transplant. V usage is TRBV6-4 and J usage is TRBJ1-4; D is unclear. The CDR3 DNA follows: TGTGCCAGCAGTGAGGAATGGGGAAGGAGGAATGAAAAACTGTTTTTT. Protein product: CASSEEWGRRNEKLFF.